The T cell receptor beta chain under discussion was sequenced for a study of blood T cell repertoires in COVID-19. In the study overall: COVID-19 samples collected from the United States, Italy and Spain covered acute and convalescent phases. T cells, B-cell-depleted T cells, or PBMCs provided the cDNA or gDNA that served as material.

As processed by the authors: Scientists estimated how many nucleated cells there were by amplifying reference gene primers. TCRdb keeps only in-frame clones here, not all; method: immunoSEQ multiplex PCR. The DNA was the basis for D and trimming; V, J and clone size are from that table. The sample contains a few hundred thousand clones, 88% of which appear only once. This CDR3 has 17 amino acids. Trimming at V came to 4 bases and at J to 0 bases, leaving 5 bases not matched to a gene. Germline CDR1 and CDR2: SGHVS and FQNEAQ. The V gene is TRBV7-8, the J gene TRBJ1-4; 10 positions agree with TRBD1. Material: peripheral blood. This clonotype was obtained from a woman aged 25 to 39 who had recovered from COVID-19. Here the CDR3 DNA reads TGTGCCAGCAGCTCGTTGGACAGGGGGGCAACTAATGAAAAACTGTTTTTT. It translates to CASSSLDRGATNEKLFF.